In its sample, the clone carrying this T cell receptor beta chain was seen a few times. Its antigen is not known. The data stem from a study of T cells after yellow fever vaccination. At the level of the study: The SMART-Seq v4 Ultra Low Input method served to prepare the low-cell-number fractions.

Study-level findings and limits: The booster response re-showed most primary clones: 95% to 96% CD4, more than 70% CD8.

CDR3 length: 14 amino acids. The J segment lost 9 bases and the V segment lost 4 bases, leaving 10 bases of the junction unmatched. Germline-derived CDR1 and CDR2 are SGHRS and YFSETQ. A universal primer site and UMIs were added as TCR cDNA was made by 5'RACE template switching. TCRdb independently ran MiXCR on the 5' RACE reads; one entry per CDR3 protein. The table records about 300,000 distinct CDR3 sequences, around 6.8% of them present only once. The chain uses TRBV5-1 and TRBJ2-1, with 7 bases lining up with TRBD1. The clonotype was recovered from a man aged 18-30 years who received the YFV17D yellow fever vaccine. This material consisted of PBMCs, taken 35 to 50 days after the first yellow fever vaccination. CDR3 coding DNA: TGCGCCAGCAGCGTATCCGTACAGGGGACTGAGCAGTTCTTC. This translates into CASSVSVQGTEQFF.